This section outlines one TCR beta chain sequence together with its context. Its antigen is currently unknown. PCR involved 60 Vbeta and 13 Jbeta primers. Libraries were prepared by immunoSEQ multiplex PCR; TCRdb keeps only in-frame clonotypes and omits some of them. The sample carries 110,000 to 150,000 clones, approximately 80% recorded once. Trimming took off 7 bases at V and 0 bases at J, with 7 bases between the two ends. This CDR3 has 13 residues. Germline-derived CDR1 and CDR2 are LNHDA and SQIVND (reference sequence). Although they were nominally healthy when sampled, donors likely had unrecorded immune exposures. This specimen comes from a study of cytomegalovirus exposure and HLA in healthy donors. Study at large: One earlier analysis, a look at around 180 million T cells, found more than 100 million unique TCR beta sequences. Study-wide results and caveats: A previous analysis found most TCR beta V segments productive roughly 90% or roughly 30% of the time. Later analysis showed most CMV-associated TCR beta chains appearing HLA-restricted.

The rearrangement links TRBV19 to TRBJ1-3; D possibly corresponds to TRBD1 (5 bases). Sequenced: PBMCs. This receptor was identified in a woman aged 18-29 years in good health and CMV-seropositive. CDR3 in amino acids: CASMTDSGNTIYF. CDR3 bases: TGTGCCAGTATGACAGACTCTGGAAACACCATATATTTT.